The rows below give T cell receptor beta chains drawn from one sample of a study of lymphopenia after photon versus proton radiotherapy. Assay: immunoSEQ multiplex PCR; the TCRdb copy retains only in-frame clones and omits some. This sample yields more than 20,000 clones, of which 75% to 90% are seen a single time; over 15% belongs to the top ten. Sequencing used peripheral blood, obtained from a patient treated with photon-based radiotherapy. The receptors derive from a man in his sixties with pancreatic cancer. Each CDR3 is given with its conserved first and last residue. A D gene is named only where the DNA matches it firmly. The listing skips clone size in some rows; elsewhere it reads once, few, many or a size class.

V gene	clone size	D gene	J gene	CDR3 DNA	CDR3 protein
TRBV19	NA	TRBD1	TRBJ1-1	TGTGCCTGCTTAGACAGGGGGCGAGGCGACACTGAAGCTTTCTTT	CACLDRGRGDTEAFF
TRBV23-1	NA	NA	TRBJ1-5	TGCGCCAGCAACCCAGGGATGTATGGCAATCAGCCCCAGCATTTT	CASNPGMYGNQPQHF
TRBV5-1	NA	NA	TRBJ2-5	TGCGCCAGCAGCTTTTTACCTGAGACAGGGAACGGGGGGACCCAGTACTTC	CASSFLPETGNGGTQYF
TRBV2	NA	NA	TRBJ1-1	TGTGCCAGCTCCCCTGGCGGCGGGCGTGGGGCTGAAGCTTTCTTT	CASSPGGGRGAEAFF
TRBV19	few	TRBD1	TRBJ1-5	TGTGCCAGTAGTTTGGGGACAGGGAATCAGCCCCAGCATTTT	CASSLGTGNQPQHF
TRBV5-3	NA	NA	TRBJ1-2	TGTGCCAGAAGCTCAGACAGGAGCTATGGCTACACCTTC	CARSSDRSYGYTF
TRBV5-1	NA	NA	TRBJ1-6	TGCGCCAGCAGCTTGGCTGTTAATAATTCACCCCTCCACTTT	CASSLAVNNSPLHF
TRBV5-4	NA	NA	TRBJ1-1	TGTGCCAGCAGAGATCTAAGAAACACTGAAGCTTTCTTT	CASRDLRNTEAFF
TRBV6-5	NA	NA	TRBJ1-2	TGTGCCAGCAGTTCGTACAGGCAGAATGGCTACACCTTC	CASSSYRQNGYTF
TRBV7-3	NA	NA	TRBJ1-5	TGTGCCAGCTTAGTGAGTATTGGTCAGCCCCAGCATTTT	CASLVSIGQPQHF
TRBV18	few	NA	TRBJ1-3	TGTGCCAGCTCACCATTTTCGGCGGAGATCTCTGGAAACACCATATATTTT	CASSPFSAEISGNTIYF
TRBV15	NA	NA	TRBJ1-2	TGTGCCACCAGCCCGGGGGGTTACGGCTACACCTTC	CATSPGGYGYTF
TRBV2	few	NA	TRBJ1-5	TGTGCCAGCAATGAACAGGGTCTCAATCAGCCCCAGCATTTT	CASNEQGLNQPQHF
TRBV6-6	NA	NA	TRBJ2-2	TGTGCCAGCAAAAGAAGACGGAACACCGGGGAGCTGTTTTTT	CASKRRRNTGELFF